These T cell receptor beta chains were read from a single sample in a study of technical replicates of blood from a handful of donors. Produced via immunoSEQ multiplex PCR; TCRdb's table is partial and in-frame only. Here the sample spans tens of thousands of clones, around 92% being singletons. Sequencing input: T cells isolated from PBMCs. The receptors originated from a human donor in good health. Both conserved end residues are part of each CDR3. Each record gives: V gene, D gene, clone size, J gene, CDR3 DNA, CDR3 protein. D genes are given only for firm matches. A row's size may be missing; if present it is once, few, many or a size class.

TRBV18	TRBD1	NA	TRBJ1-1	TGTGCCAGCTCAGGCGGGACAGGGGTTAACACTGAAGCTTTCTTT	CASSGGTGVNTEAFF
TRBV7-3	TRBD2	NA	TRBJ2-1	TGTGCCAGCAGCGAATTAGCGGGTTCGCTCTACAATGAGCAGTTCTTC	CASSELAGSLYNEQFF
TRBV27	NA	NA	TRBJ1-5	TGTGCCAGCAGTTTTGGGGGCCATCAGCCCCAGCATTTT	CASSFGGHQPQHF
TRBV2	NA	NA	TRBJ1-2	TGTGCCAGCAGTGGCGCCCCGTATGGCTACACCTTC	CASSGAPYGYTF
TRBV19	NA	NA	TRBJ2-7	TGTGCCAGTAGTATAGGATCGGGGAAAAACTACGAGCAGTACTTC	CASSIGSGKNYEQYF
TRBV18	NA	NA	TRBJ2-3	TGTGCCAGCTCACCCCGACAGGCCACAGATACGCAGTATTTT	CASSPRQATDTQYF
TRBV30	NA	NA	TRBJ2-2	TGTGCCTGGAGTATCATCGGGAAAAAGACCGGGGAGCTGTTTTTT	CAWSIIGKKTGELFF
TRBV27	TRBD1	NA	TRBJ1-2	TGTGCCAGCAGCTCACAGGGGGGGAACTATGGCTACACCTTC	CASSSQGGNYGYTF
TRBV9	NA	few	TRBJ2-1	TGTGCCAGCAGCGTAGGCCCAGCGATCAATGAGCAGTTCTTC	CASSVGPAINEQFF
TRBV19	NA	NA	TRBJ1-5	TGTGCCAGTAGTATTGAGGGTCACTATCAGCCCCAGCATTTT	CASSIEGHYQPQHF
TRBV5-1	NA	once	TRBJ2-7	TGCGCCAGCAGGATGGGACTCACCTACGAGCAGTACTTC	CASRMGLTYEQYF
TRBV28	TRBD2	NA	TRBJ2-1	TGTGCCAGCAGTTTTCTAGCGGGAGGGATCGACAATGAGCAGTTCTTC	CASSFLAGGIDNEQFF
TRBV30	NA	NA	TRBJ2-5	TGTGCCTGGAGTGTACGAGGTGCACAAGAGACCCAGTACTTC	CAWSVRGAQETQYF
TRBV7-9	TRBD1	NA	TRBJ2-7	TGTGCCAGCAGACCCGGGACAGGGATCTACGAGCAGTACTTC	CASRPGTGIYEQYF
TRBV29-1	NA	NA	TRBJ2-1	TGCAGCGTTGGGGCCAACAATGAGCAGTTCTTC	CSVGANNEQFF
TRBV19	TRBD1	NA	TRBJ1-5	TGTGCCAGTAGTGCTGGGGACAGGACTTATAGCAATCAGCCCCAGCATTTT	CASSAGDRTYSNQPQHF
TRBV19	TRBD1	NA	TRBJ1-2	TGTGCCAGTAGTAACCGACAGGGGAGGGATGGCTACACCTTC	CASSNRQGRDGYTF
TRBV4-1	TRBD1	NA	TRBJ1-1	TGCGCCAGCAGCCAACGGACAGGGGGTTCTGAAGCTTTCTTT	CASSQRTGGSEAFF
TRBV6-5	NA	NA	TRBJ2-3	TGTGCCAGCAGTTCTGCGGGGAGAGTTACAGATACGCAGTATTTT	CASSSAGRVTDTQYF
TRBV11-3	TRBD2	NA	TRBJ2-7	TGTGCCAGCAGCTTCTGGACTAGCGGCACCTACGAGCAGTACTTC	CASSFWTSGTYEQYF
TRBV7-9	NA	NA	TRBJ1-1	TGTGCCACCACCTTAGCGGGAGGGTCCACTGAAGCTTTCTTT	CATTLAGGSTEAFF
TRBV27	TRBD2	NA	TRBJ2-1	TGTGCCAGCACAGCGGGAGGGCCAAATAATGAGCAGTTCTTC	CASTAGGPNNEQFF
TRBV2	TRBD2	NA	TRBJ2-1	TGTGCCAGCAGTGAAGGGACTAGCGGGAGGTGGAGCGATGAGCAGTTCTTC	CASSEGTSGRWSDEQFF
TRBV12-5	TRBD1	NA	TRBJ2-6	TGTGCTAGTGGTCCCCGACAGGGGGCAATCTCTGGGGCCAACGTCCTGACTTTC	CASGPRQGAISGANVLTF
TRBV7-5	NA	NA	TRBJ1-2	TGTGTCAGAAGCCCCCAGCAGGGGTGGAACTATGGCTACACCTTC	CVRSPQQGWNYGYTF
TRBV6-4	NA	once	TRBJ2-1	TGTGCCACCACCGGGGGGCCGACTTACAATGAGCAGTTCTTC	CATTGGPTYNEQFF
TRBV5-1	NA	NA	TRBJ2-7	TGCGCCAGCAGCCCCCAGACAGGCGCCAGCTCCTACGAGCAGTACTTC	CASSPQTGASSYEQYF
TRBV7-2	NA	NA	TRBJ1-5	TGTGCCAGCAGCACAGGTGCCCTTTGGCCCCAGCATTTT	CASSTGALWPQHF
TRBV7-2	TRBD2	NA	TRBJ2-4	TGTGCCAGCAGCGATAATGGGGGACTAGTCAGGCCATTAAACATTCAGTACTTC	CASSDNGGLVRPLNIQYF
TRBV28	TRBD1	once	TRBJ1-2	TGTGCCAGCAGCCCACTACAGGGGGCGATCGGGGGCTACACCTTC	CASSPLQGAIGGYTF
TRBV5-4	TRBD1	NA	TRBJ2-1	TGTGCCTGGACAGGGACCCCCTACAATGAGCAGTTCTTC	CAWTGTPYNEQFF
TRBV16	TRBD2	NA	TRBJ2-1	TGTGCCAGCACCGCCGGGACTAGCGGGAGGCCCTACAATGAGCAGTTCTTC	CASTAGTSGRPYNEQFF
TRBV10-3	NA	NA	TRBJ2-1	TGTGCCATCAGTGCCGGAGTCTCCTACAATGAGCAGTTCTTC	CAISAGVSYNEQFF
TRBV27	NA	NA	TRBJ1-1	TGTGCCAGCAGTTTAGGCCGATACACTGAAGCTTTCTTT	CASSLGRYTEAFF
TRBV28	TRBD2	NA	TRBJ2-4	TGTGCCAGCAGTCCGGGACTAGCGGGAGCTGGCATTCAGTACTTC	CASSPGLAGAGIQYF
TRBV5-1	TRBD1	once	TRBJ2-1	TGCGCCAGCAGCAGGGACAGGGAGGGCGGTGAGCAGTTCTTC	CASSRDREGGEQFF
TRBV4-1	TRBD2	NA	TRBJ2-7	TGCGCCAGCAGCCAAGGGCCCTATTTCCCGGGACTAGCGGTTCTGTGTTACGAGCAGTACTTC	CASSQGPYFPGLAVLCYEQYF
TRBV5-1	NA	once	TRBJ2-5	TGCGCCAGCAGCTTGTTTCCGGGACTCCAAGAGACCCAGTACTTC	CASSLFPGLQETQYF
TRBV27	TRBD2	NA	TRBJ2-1	TGTGCCAGCAGTTTAGATCCCGCGGGAGAATCCTACAATGAGCAGTTCTTC	CASSLDPAGESYNEQFF
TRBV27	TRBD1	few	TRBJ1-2	TGTGCCAGCAGTTTCAGGGGGGCTAGTGGCTACACCTTC	CASSFRGASGYTF
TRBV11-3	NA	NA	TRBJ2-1	TGTGCCAGCAGCTTAGTATCCCAAGCAGAGCAGTTCTTC	CASSLVSQAEQFF
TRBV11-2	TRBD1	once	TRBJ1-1	TGTGCCAGCAGCACAGGGGGCCTAGGGTTTGAAGCTTTCTTT	CASSTGGLGFEAFF
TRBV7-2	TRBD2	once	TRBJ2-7	TGTGCCAGCAGCTTATCCAGCGGGAGTGCCGAGCAGTACTTC	CASSLSSGSAEQYF
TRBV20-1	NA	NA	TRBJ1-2	TGCAGTGCTATTCCTTCCTATGGCTACACCTTC	CSAIPSYGYTF
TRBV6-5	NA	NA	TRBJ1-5	TGTGCCAGCAGTTACACAGGGAACGATCAGCCCCAGCATTTT	CASSYTGNDQPQHF
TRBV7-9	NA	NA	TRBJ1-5	TGTGCCAGCAGCTTGGATCAGGGGCACAATCAGCCCCAGCATTTT	CASSLDQGHNQPQHF
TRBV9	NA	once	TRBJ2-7	TGTGCCAGCAGCGTAGTTGGCAGGGAGGTCGACGAGCAGTACTTC	CASSVVGREVDEQYF
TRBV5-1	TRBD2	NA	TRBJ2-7	TGCGCCAGCAGCTCACTAGCGGATCCCTACGAGCAGTACTTC	CASSSLADPYEQYF
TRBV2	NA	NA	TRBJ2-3	TGTGCCAGCATTGACGACGGGGGGCGGACAGATACGCAGTATTTT	CASIDDGGRTDTQYF
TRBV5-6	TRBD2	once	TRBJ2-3	TGTGCCAGCAGCATCGAGACTAGCGGCACAGATACGCAGTATTTT	CASSIETSGTDTQYF
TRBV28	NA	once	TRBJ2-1	TGTGCCAGCAGATCCGCGGCCTTCGTTAACAATGAGCAGTTCTTC	CASRSAAFVNNEQFF
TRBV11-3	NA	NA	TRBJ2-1	TGTGCCAGCAGCTTAGAGGGCATTAGCTCCTACAATGAGCAGTTCTTC	CASSLEGISSYNEQFF
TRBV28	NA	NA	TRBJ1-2	TGTGCCAGCAGCCCGGGCGGAGGCAACTATGGCTACACCTTC	CASSPGGGNYGYTF
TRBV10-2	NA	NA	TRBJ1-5	TGCGCCAGCAGTGACCACAGGGAGGGTCAGCCCCAGCATTTT	CASSDHREGQPQHF